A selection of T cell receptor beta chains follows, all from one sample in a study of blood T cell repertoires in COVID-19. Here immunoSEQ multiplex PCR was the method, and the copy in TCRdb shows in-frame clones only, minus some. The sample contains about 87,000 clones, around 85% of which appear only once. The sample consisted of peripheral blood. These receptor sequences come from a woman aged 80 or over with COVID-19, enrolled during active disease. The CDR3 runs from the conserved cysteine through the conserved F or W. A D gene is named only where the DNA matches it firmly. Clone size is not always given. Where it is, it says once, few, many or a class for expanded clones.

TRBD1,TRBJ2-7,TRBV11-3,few,TGTGCCAGCAGCTATGGGGACAGCTCCTACGAGCAGTACTTC,CASSYGDSSYEQYF
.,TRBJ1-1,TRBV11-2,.,TGTGCCAGCAACCCCCGGCGCGCGGTGAACACTGAAGCTTTCTTT,CASNPRRAVNTEAFF
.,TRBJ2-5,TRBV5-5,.,TGTGCCAGCAGCCCGCTACACGGGTACCAAGAGACCCAGTACTTC,CASSPLHGYQETQYF
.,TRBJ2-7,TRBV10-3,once,TGTGCCATCACGAACACCTCCTACGAGCAGTACTTC,CAITNTSYEQYF
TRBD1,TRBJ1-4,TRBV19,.,TGTGCCAGTAAAATTGGCCTTCGACAGGGCGACAATAATGAAAAACTGTTTTTT,CASKIGLRQGDNNEKLFF
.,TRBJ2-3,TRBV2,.,TGTGCCAGCAACCACGAGACAGATACGCAGTATTTT,CASNHETDTQYF
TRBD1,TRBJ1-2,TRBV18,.,TGTGCCAGCTCACCACAAGGGACAGGGCCTTATGGCTACACCTTC,CASSPQGTGPYGYTF
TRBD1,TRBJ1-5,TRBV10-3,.,TGTGCCATCAGTGAGTCGAAGGGGGCGAGGGGTCAGCCCCAGCATTTT,CAISESKGARGQPQHF
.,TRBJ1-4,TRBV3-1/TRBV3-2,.,TGTGCCAGCAGCCCCTCTACAGGGTATGAAAAACTGTTTTTT,CASSPSTGYEKLFF
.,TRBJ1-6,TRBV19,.,TGTGCCAGTACCGCGGCCCACGGAGGTTGGGATAATTCACCCCTCCACTTT,CASTAAHGGWDNSPLHF
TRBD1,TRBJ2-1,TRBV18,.,TGTGCCAGCTCTGCGGGACAGGACAATGAGCAGTTCTTC,CASSAGQDNEQFF
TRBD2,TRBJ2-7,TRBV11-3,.,TGTGCCAGCAGCTCCGGGACTAGCGGGAGGCTCTACGAGCAGTACTTC,CASSSGTSGRLYEQYF
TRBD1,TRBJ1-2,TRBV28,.,TGTGCCAGCAGGCCCGGGACAGGGGGCCGCTATGGCTACACCTTC,CASRPGTGGRYGYTF
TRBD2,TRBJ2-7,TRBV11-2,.,TGTGCCAGCAGCAGAGATCGGGGACTAGCGGTGTCGGATGAGCAGTACTTC,CASSRDRGLAVSDEQYF
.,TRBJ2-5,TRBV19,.,TGTGCCAGTAGTATAAGTCCAGGGGGGTGGGAGACCCAGTACTTC,CASSISPGGWETQYF
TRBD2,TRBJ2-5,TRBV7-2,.,TGTGCCAGCAGCTCGGGACTACCCGGGGAGACCCAGTACTTC,CASSSGLPGETQYF
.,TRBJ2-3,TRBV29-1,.,TGCAGCGTTGCCTTCGCGGGGGCCACAGATACGCAGTATTTT,CSVAFAGATDTQYF
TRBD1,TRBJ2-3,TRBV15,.,TGTGCCACCAGCAGAGATTGGGTTGGGACAGGGGGCTCGGATACGCAGTATTTT,CATSRDWVGTGGSDTQYF
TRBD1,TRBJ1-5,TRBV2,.,TGTGCCAGCAGAGACCGGGACAGGGAGTATCAGCCCCAGCATTTT,CASRDRDREYQPQHF
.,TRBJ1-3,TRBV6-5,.,TGTGCCAGCAGTTACTCGGACATTTACTCTGGAAACACCATATATTTT,CASSYSDIYSGNTIYF
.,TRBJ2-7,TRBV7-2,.,TGTGCCAGCAGCTTTATGGACAGCTCCTACGAGCAGTACTTC,CASSFMDSSYEQYF
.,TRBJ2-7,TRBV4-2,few,TGTGCCAGCAGCCCATACAGGGATCTACAGGACTACGAGCAGTACTTC,CASSPYRDLQDYEQYF